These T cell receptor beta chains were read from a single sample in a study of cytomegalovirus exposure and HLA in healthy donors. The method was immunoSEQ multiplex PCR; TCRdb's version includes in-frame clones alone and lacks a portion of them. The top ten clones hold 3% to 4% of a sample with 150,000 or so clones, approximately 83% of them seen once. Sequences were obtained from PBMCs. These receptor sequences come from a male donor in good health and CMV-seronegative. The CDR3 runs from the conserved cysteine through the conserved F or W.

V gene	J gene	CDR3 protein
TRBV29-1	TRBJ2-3	CSIKWASGTDTQYF
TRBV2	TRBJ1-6	CASWGAGGQGENSPLHF
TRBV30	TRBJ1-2	CAWLRGPYGYTF
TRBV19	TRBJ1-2	CASSIGYGYTF
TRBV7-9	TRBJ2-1	CASTSGSGEQFF
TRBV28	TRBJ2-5	CASSWGSGSGRETQYF
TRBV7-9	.	CASSPRQGLGLYEQYF
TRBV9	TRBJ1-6	CASSAQGDSYNSPLHF
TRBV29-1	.	CSVEDRQGASEQYF
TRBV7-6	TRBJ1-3	CASSGGGRGNTIYF
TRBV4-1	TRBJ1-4	CASSQDFFGEGYEKLFF
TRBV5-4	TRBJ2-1	CASSPIEGGRASYNEQFF
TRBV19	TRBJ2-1	CASRLSTGETDNEQFF
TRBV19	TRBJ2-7	CASSFRGEQYF
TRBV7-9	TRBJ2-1	CSSSATSSGRGDNEQFF
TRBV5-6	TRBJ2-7	CASTILGGQGSYEQYF
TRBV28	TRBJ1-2	CASSFRQGISYTF
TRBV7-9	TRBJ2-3	CASSSSGTGFTDTQYF
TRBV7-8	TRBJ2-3	CASSSSASGRKVDTQYF
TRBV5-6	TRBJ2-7	CASSLEVTGTYEQYF
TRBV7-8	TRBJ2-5	CASSPTGTAGETQYF
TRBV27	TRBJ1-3	CASSFLGSGNTIYF
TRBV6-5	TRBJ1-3	CASRREKHSGNTIYF
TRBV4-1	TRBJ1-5	CASSRDRENQPQHF
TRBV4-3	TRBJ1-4	CASSQEGQGATNEKLFF
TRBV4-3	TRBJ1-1	CASSRLEGVTEAFF
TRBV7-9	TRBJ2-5	CASSPVKGREEETQYF
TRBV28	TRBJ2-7	CASREILTYEQYF
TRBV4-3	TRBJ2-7	CASSPTRTGIREQYF
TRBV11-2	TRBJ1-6	CASRQAYSYNSPLHF
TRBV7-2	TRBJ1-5	CASKLTGAFNQPQHF
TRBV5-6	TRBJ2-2	CASSGPGLAGGSGTGELFF
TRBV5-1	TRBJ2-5	CASSLLRSQETQYF
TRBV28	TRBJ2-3	CASSLLLAREVDTQYF
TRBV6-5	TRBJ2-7	CASSFRGGSYEQYF
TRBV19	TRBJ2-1	CASSIRFYRDRGNEQFF
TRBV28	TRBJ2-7	CATILQQGRNEQYF
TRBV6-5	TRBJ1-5	CASSNTQGIQPQHF
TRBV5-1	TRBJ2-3	CASSLGGPGTSTDTQYF
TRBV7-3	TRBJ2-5	CASSFGSSETQYF
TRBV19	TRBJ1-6	CASKVGDSPLHF
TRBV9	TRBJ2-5	CASSEGAGGHQETQYF
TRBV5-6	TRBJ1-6	CASGRPTGYNSPLHF
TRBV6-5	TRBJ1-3	CASRADRENTIYF
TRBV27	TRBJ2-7	CASSSWTGYEQYF
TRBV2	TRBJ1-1	CASSLDRVSEAFF
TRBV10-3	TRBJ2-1	CAISESTGGPYEQFF
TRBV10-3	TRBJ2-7	CATGQTYEQYF
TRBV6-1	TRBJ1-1	CASSERGNTEAFF
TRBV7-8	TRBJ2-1	CASSLGTDSEQFF
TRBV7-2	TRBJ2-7	CASSSSSGGRSYEQYF